Detailed here is one TCR beta chain. What it recognizes is unknown. The CDR3 spans 15 residues. Trimming cost V 4 bases and J 7 bases, with 20 bases left between them. Germline values: CDR1 SGHRS, CDR2 YFSETQ. The data originate from a study of OX40 agonist ivuxolimab in advanced cancers. Whole-study context: Of the patients, three showed partial responses, one with hepatocellular carcinoma and two with cutaneous melanoma. Regarding the study as a whole: Clonal expansion from baseline to week 6 occurred in both CD4+ and CD8+ T cells.

This table comes from immunoSEQ multiplex PCR, and its TCRdb copy is limited to in-frame clones, with some not included. The table lists over 85,000 clones, roughly 89% of them singletons. The chain combines TRBV5-1 with TRBJ1-1, with D perhaps TRBD1 (6 bases). The input for sequencing was CD4+ or CD8+ T cells sorted from blood, taken in a trial of the OX40 agonist ivuxolimab. The receptor comes from an adult with an advanced solid tumor such as melanoma, head and neck, liver or kidney cancer. The chain's CDR3 is CASSAPGGGVSEAFF. The CDR3 coding sequence is TGCGCCAGCAGCGCCCCAGGCGGGGGCGTCAGTGAAGCTTTCTTT.